This TCR beta chain emerged from a study of blood T cell repertoires in COVID-19. The CDR3 consists of 17 residues. Some clones are missing from TCRdb's copy, which holds only in-frame ones; the method was immunoSEQ multiplex PCR. The sample records some 260,000 clones, roughly four fifths being singletons. What was sequenced was PBMCs or T cells enriched from blood (not recorded which). J is TRBJ2-2 and V is TRBV21-1; the D call in the table, TRBD1, was not verified against the DNA. TRBV21-1 is noted as a pseudogene. The origin of this receptor is a man aged 25 to 40 with acute COVID-19. The CDR3 is CASSNPKGAANTGELFF. The CDR3 nucleotides read TGTGCCAGCAGCAATCCCAAAGGGGCAGCTAACACCGGGGAGCTGTTTTTT.